This record looks at one TCR beta chain sequence and its context. What it binds is unknown. This entry comes from a study of T cell repertoires in ileal Crohn's disease. At the level of the study: About 36% were active smokers at surgery; median disease duration was roughly 7.9 years. General study points: Compared with non-smokers, active smokers at surgery showed more clonal expansions.

The CDR3 consists of 14 residues. The V and J ends lost 0 bases and 8 bases, in that order; junction bases with no gene match: 4. CDR1 is SGHNT, CDR2 YYREEE, per germline (reference sequence). Sequencing used immunoSEQ multiplex PCR; TCRdb keeps in-frame clones, though not all of them. Of over 14,000 clones listed, 80% to 85% are singletons. Sequences were obtained from ileal tissue. V is TRBV5-4 and J is TRBJ2-1, with TRBD2 matching 8 bases. This receptor was obtained from an adult with Crohn's disease. CDR3 amino acids: CASSLGAGGHEQFF. CDR3 coding DNA: TGTGCCAGCAGCTTGGGCGCGGGGGGACATGAGCAGTTCTTC.